Below are 32 T cell receptor beta chains sequenced from a single sample in a study of early T cells in non-severe SARS-CoV-2 infection. In TCRdb, the 5' RACE reads were re-called with MiXCR into one record per CDR3 protein. The top ten hold 6.5% to 9% of the sample, which has tens of thousands of distinct CDR3 sequences, around 6% seen once. Material for sequencing was whole blood. The receptor source for this set is an adult who was a healthcare worker with PCR-confirmed SARS-CoV-2 infection or an uninfected control (not recorded which).

The CDR3 region is CASRLQGFITEAFF. Here the CDR3 DNA reads TGTGCCAGCAGACTCCAGGGTTTCATCACTGAAGCTTTCTTT. The rearrangement joins TRBV5-5 to TRBJ1-1; TRBD1 is a possible D gene (5 bases). The CDR3 runs 14 residues. Germline assignment: CDR1 SGHKS and CDR2 YYEKEE (reference sequence). V lost 5 bases and J lost 4, with 15 bases in between.

A few counts support this clonotype. The chain has TRBV5-1 and TRBJ2-2; TRBD1 agrees at 8 bases. CDR1 is SGHRS and CDR2 is YFSETQ in the germline V gene. After removal of 2 bases from V and 4 bases from J, the junction contained 19 bases not matched to a gene. CDR3 length equals 20 residues. The CDR3 loop is CASSFSAGTGWPWSTGELFF. In DNA form, the CDR3 reads TGCGCCAGCAGCTTTTCGGCCGGGACAGGTTGGCCGTGGAGCACCGGGGAGCTGTTTTTT.

This clonotype showed up many times. The chain is built from TRBV6-2 or TRBV6-3 and TRBJ2-7, with D perhaps matching TRBD1 (5 bases). There are 14 residues in the CDR3. The germline CDR1 and CDR2 sequences are MNHEY and SVGEGT. Trimming left V 6 bases short and J 6 bases short, with 18 bases between. In DNA form, the CDR3 reads TGTGCCAGCAGAAACGGGCAGGGCCCATCCGAGCAGTACTTC. It is translated as CASRNGQGPSEQYF.

This clonotype has only a few counts. The chain employs TRBV4-1 and TRBJ2-1; TRBD2 aligns across 7 bases. The CDR3 loop spans 15 amino acids. CDR1 and CDR2 from the germline V gene are MGHRA and YSYEKL. V lost 0 bases, J lost 3 bases, and 2 bases stayed unmatched. CDR3 in amino acids: CASSQDRGGYNEQFF. CDR3 sequence (DNA): TGCGCCAGCAGCCAAGATCGCGGGGGCTACAATGAGCAGTTCTTC.

About this clonotype itself: Because the CDR3's place on the DNA is in doubt, the DNA is left out and the CDR3 is given as listed by TCRdb. The rearrangement links TRBV12-2 to TRBJ1-1; TRBD1, the D gene given by the table, was not confirmed from the DNA. TRBV12-2 has pseudogene status. A total of 16 residues make up the CDR3, ends included. This CDR3 reads CASRLAVGRGNTEAFF.

This clonotype occurred a few times. The rearrangement links TRBV27 to TRBJ2-1, with TRBD2 matching 9 bases. V was pared by 5 bases and J by 2 bases, with 10 bases of the junction left unmatched. The CDR3 sequence is 17 residues long. The germline gives CDR1 MNHEY, CDR2 SMNVEV (reference sequence). The CDR3 protein is CASSAALGLAPYNEQFF. CDR3 in DNA: TGTGCCAGCAGTGCTGCTTTGGGACTAGCCCCCTACAATGAGCAGTTCTTC.

This clonotype was seen more than once but under ten times. The chain carries TRBV20-1 and TRBJ2-7; tentative D call: TRBD1 (6 bases). V gave up 1 base and J gave up 3 bases, with 10 bases separating them. This CDR3 contains 13 residues. Germline V lookup: CDR1 DFQATT, CDR2 SNEGSKA (reference sequence). The CDR3 spells CSARVTGLYEQYF. CDR3 nucleotides: TGCAGTGCTAGAGTCACAGGGCTCTACGAGCAGTACTTC.

This clonotype appeared once. This rearrangement joins TRBV29-1 to TRBJ2-3; TRBD2 agrees at 9 bases. Germline V gene lookup returns CDR1 SQVTM and CDR2 ANQGSEA. V lost 6 bases to trimming and J lost 10 bases; unmatched junction nucleotides: 11. The CDR3 length is 13 residues. CDR3 protein: CSVRREGQGPQYF. The CDR3 DNA reads TGCAGCGTAAGGCGGGAGGGCCAGGGTCCGCAGTATTTT.

This clonotype has a handful of counts. Here the CDR3 reads CGTGRNTEAFF. Written as DNA, the CDR3 is TGTGGGACAGGGCGGAACACTGAAGCTTTCTTT. This chain links TRBV6-1 with TRBJ1-1; 8 bases map to TRBD1. The CDR3 is 11 residues long. Germline CDR1 and CDR2: MNHNS and SASEGT.

This CDR3 is CASSLTGLTGELFF. CDR3 sequence (DNA): TGTGCCAGCAGCTTAACCGGGCTCACCGGGGAGCTGTTTTTT. The chain recombines TRBV7-2 with TRBJ2-2; D not resolved. V was shortened by 2 bases and J by 4 bases, with 8 bases between the two germline ends. The germline CDR1 and CDR2 sequences are SGHTA and FQGNSA. This CDR3 region has 14 residues. Supplemented by reference TRBV7-2 and TRBJ2-2, the full variable domain reads GAGVSQSPSNKVTEKGKDVELRCDPISGHTALYWYRQSLGQGLEFLIYFQGNSAPDKSGLPSDRFSAERTGGSVSTLTIQRTQQEDSAVYLCASSLTGLTGELFFGEGSRLTVL.

In this sample, this clonotype turned up many times. V and J are TRBV20-1 and TRBJ2-2, with 8 nucleotides matching TRBD1. CDR1 is DFQATT and CDR2 is SNEGSKA in the germline V gene (reference sequence). The V and J ends lost 2 bases and 6 bases, in that order; junction bases with no gene match: 2. The CDR3 extends over 13 amino acids. For the CDR3, the DNA is TGCAGTGCTAGACCAGGGGGCTCCGGGGAGCTGTTTTTT. It yields the protein CSARPGGSGELFF.

This clonotype was recorded a few times. This rearrangement joins TRBV5-5 to TRBJ1-1; D perhaps matches TRBD1 (5 bases). Germline loops: CDR1 SGHKS, CDR2 YYEKEE (reference sequence). V lost 6 bases and J 6 bases, leaving 12 bases between the germline ends. CDR3 size: 12 residues. The CDR3 loop reads CASNGGAAEAFF. In DNA form, the CDR3 reads TGTGCCAGCAACGGTGGGGCGGCTGAAGCTTTCTTT.

This clonotype was seen at least ten times. The CDR3 spells CASSWTLGQYNEQFF. CDR3 DNA: TGTGCCAGCAGCTGGACCCTGGGACAGTACAATGAGCAGTTCTTC. The chain carries TRBV11-2 and TRBJ2-1; 7 bases line up with TRBD1. CDR3 length: 15 amino acids. V lost 4 bases to trimming and J lost 4 bases; unmatched junction nucleotides: 7. The germline CDR1 and CDR2 sequences are SGHAT and FQNNGV.

This clonotype appeared a few times. The V and J genes are TRBV11-2 and TRBJ2-7, with D possibly matching TRBD1 (5 bases). Germline CDR1 is SGHAT and CDR2 is FQNNGV. V was cut by 0 bases and J by 2 bases, with 11 bases left in between. This CDR3 contains 15 residues. The CDR3 nucleotides are TGTGCCAGCAGCTTAGAGATGGGGCCAGCCTACGAGCAGTACTTC. Amino acid sequence: CASSLEMGPAYEQYF.

The chain joins TRBV6-1 to TRBJ1-2; no definite D call. The V gene lost 6 bases and the J gene lost 8 bases, with 10 bases spanning the gap. The CDR3 is made up of 11 amino acids. Germline values: CDR1 MNHNS, CDR2 SASEGT. The CDR3 reads CASRENGGYTF. The DNA of the CDR3 is TGTGCCAGCAGGGAGAACGGAGGCTACACCTTC.

The chain combines TRBV27 with TRBJ1-6; 8 nucleotides line up with TRBD1. CDR1 and CDR2 from the germline V gene are MNHEY and SMNVEV (reference sequence). Trimming at V came to 5 bases and at J to 13 bases, leaving 4 bases not matched to a gene. The CDR3 runs 12 residues. The CDR3 reads CASSLPGGPLHF. The CDR3 DNA sequence: TGTGCCAGCAGTCTCCCAGGGGGCCCCCTCCACTTT.

This clonotype was picked up many times. This chain uses TRBV6-6 with TRBJ2-3; TRBD2 matches at 9 bases. The V gene end was trimmed by 7 bases and the J gene end by 3 bases; junction bases not matched to a gene: 11. Germline V lookup: CDR1 MNHNY, CDR2 SVGAGI (reference sequence). This CDR3 spans 16 amino acids. CDR3 residues: CASTPTLAGATDTQYF. CDR3 sequence (DNA): TGTGCCAGCACACCTACCTTAGCGGGAGCGACAGATACGCAGTATTTT.

This clonotype was recorded many times. The chain recombines TRBV6-6 with TRBJ2-5, with 7 positions matching TRBD1. The CDR3 loop spans 14 amino acids. With 6 bases clipped from V and 0 bases from J, the junction kept 4 bases outside the gene matches. Germline V gene sequence: CDR1 MNHNY, CDR2 SVGAGI (reference sequence). For the CDR3, the DNA is TGTGCCAGCAGCCCAGGGGGTAACCAAGAGACCCAGTACTTC. Amino acids: CASSPGGNQETQYF.

This clonotype has just a few counts. The chain recombines TRBV18 with TRBJ2-5; D unresolved. V dropped 3 bases and J dropped 3 bases, with 11 bases sitting between them. This CDR3 has 14 residues. Germline-derived CDR1 and CDR2 are KGHSH and LQKENI. The CDR3 reads CASSPVGIKETQYF. The CDR3 nucleotides are TGTGCCAGCTCACCGGTGGGAATAAAAGAGACCCAGTACTTC.

This clonotype was detected ten times or more. The rearrangement joins TRBV5-5 to TRBJ2-3; possible D gene TRBD1, 5 bases. CDR3 size: 13 residues. Looked up from germline, CDR1 is SGHKS and CDR2 is YYEKEE (reference sequence). V was trimmed by 4 bases and J by 6 bases, leaving 12 bases between them. CDR3 sequence: CASSPLWGDTQYF. Written as DNA, the CDR3 is TGTGCCAGCAGCCCGTTGTGGGGCGATACGCAGTATTTT. Variable domain in full (rest from reference TRBV5-5 and TRBJ2-3): DAGVTQSPTHLIKTRGQQVTLRCSPISGHKSVSWYQQVLGQGPQFIFQYYEKEERGRGNFPDRFSARQFPNYSSELNVNALLLGDSALYLCASSPLWGDTQYFGPGTRLTVL.

The chain uses TRBV6-6 and TRBJ2-2; D not resolved. The V end lost 5 bases, the J end lost 5 bases, and 9 bases lay between the germline ends. Looked up from germline, CDR1 is MNHNY and CDR2 is SVGAGI (reference sequence). The CDR3 sequence is 13 residues long. This CDR3 is CASSTSGTGELFF. The CDR3 bases are TGTGCCAGCAGTACCTCAGGAACCGGGGAGCTGTTTTTT.

This clonotype was detected ten times or more. The chain is built from TRBV10-3 and TRBJ2-1; D remains ambiguous. This CDR3 region has 13 residues. Per the germline V gene, CDR1 is ENHRY and CDR2 is SYGVKD. V lost 5 bases to trimming and J lost 5 bases, with 10 bases between them. CDR3 sequence: CAISSGPDNEQFF. The CDR3 DNA is TGTGCCATCAGTTCGGGCCCTGACAATGAGCAGTTCTTC.

The table lists this clonotype with many counts. The chain combines TRBV5-6 with TRBJ1-1; TRBD1 is a possible D gene (5 bases). CDR1 and CDR2 from the germline V gene are SGHDT and YYEEEE. The CDR3 extends over 16 amino acids. Trimming pared 0 bases from V and 10 bases from J, leaving 22 bases between. The CDR3 DNA is TGTGCCAGCAGCTTGGGGGGGATTGCATCGGGACCTGGAGCTTTCTTT. It codes for CASSLGGIASGPGAFF.

The rearrangement joins TRBV7-2 to TRBJ2-1, with TRBD2 matching over 12 bases. The V gene end was trimmed by 6 bases and the J gene end by 6 bases; junction bases not matched to a gene: 6. Germline V gene data show CDR1 as SGHTA and CDR2 as FQGNSA. There are 15 residues in the CDR3. CDR3 region: CASSPSGRVGNEQFF. The CDR3 nucleotides are TGTGCCAGCAGTCCTAGCGGGAGGGTAGGCAATGAGCAGTTCTTC. The whole variable domain, remainder taken from reference TRBV7-2 and TRBJ2-1, is GAGVSQSPSNKVTEKGKDVELRCDPISGHTALYWYRQSLGQGLEFLIYFQGNSAPDKSGLPSDRFSAERTGGSVSTLTIQRTQQEDSAVYLCASSPSGRVGNEQFFGPGTRLTVL.

This clonotype was recorded many times. The chain employs TRBV12-3 or TRBV12-4 and TRBJ1-6; D is uncertain. The V and J ends lost 2 bases and 4 bases respectively, with 3 bases between them. The CDR3 has 13 amino acids. CDR3 bases: TGTGCCAGCAGTTTATTATATAATTCACCCCTCCACTTT. It encodes CASSLLYNSPLHF.

This clonotype was counted many times. CDR3 coding DNA: TGTGCCAGCAGTTTATCCAGGGGGCTAGCCGAGCAGTACTTC. Its translation: CASSLSRGLAEQYF. This chain connects TRBV27 to TRBJ2-7; 8 nucleotides agree with TRBD1. This CDR3 comprises 14 residues. The V gene end was trimmed by 0 bases and the J gene end by 6 bases; junction bases not matched to a gene: 4. The germline CDR1 and CDR2 sequences are MNHEY and SMNVEV (reference sequence).

This clonotype turned up a few times. This chain uses TRBV15 with TRBJ2-3; D call uncertain. Germline CDR1 and CDR2: LNHNV and YYDKDF (reference sequence). This CDR3 region has 17 residues. V was pared by 2 bases and J by 0 bases, with 15 bases between. The CDR3 here is CATSRSYDKPSTDTQYF. The CDR3 DNA reads TGTGCCACCAGCAGATCCTATGACAAGCCCAGCACAGATACGCAGTATTTT. The complete variable domain, with remaining parts taken from reference TRBV15 and TRBJ2-3, reads DAMVIQNPRYQVTQFGKPVTLSCSQTLNHNVMYWYQQKSSQAPKLLFHYYDKDFNNEADTPDNFQSRRPNTSFCFLDIRSPGLGDTAMYLCATSRSYDKPSTDTQYFGPGTRLTVL.

This CDR3 reads CASSMRIATGADTQYF. The CDR3 coding sequence is TGTGCCAGCAGCATGAGGATTGCAACAGGGGCAGATACGCAGTATTTT. J is TRBJ2-3 and V is TRBV14, with TRBD1 matching 7 bases. Germline-derived CDR1 and CDR2 are SGHDN and FVKESK. V was clipped by 5 bases and J by 4 bases; unmatched bases: 12. The CDR3 spans 16 residues.

The chain has TRBV12-3 or TRBV12-4 and TRBJ2-4, with TRBD2 matching over 8 bases. This CDR3 spans 17 amino acids. The ends lost 1 base at V and 2 bases at J; junction bases unmatched: 7. The CDR3 DNA reads as TGTGCCAGCAGTTTAGAAAGCGGGAGTGGTTCCAAAAACATTCAGTACTTC. As protein: CASSLESGSGSKNIQYF.

This clonotype has more than one count but fewer than ten. The genes are TRBV5-5 and TRBJ2-7, with 9 bases fitting TRBD1. The germline V gene encodes CDR1 SGHKS and CDR2 YYEKEE (reference sequence). V lost 5 bases to trimming and J lost 4 bases; unmatched junction nucleotides: 16. The CDR3 loop spans 17 amino acids. CDR3 nucleotides: TGTGCCAGCAGTGAGAGGACACCGGGACAGGGTGTTTACGAGCAGTACTTC. Translation gives CASSERTPGQGVYEQYF.

This clonotype was detected ten times or more. The CDR3, as DNA: TGTGCCAGCAGCTTATACGGAGCCTACGAGCAGTACTTC. This codes for CASSLYGAYEQYF. The chain employs TRBV13 and TRBJ2-7; no clear D. The CDR3 is made up of 13 amino acids. Germline CDR1 is PRHDT and CDR2 is FYEKMQ (reference sequence). The V gene lost 2 bases and the J gene lost 2 bases, with 7 bases spanning the gap.

This clonotype was seen at least ten times. The V call is TRBV12-3 or TRBV12-4, the J call TRBJ2-3; perhaps TRBD1 as D (6 bases). CDR3 length equals 13 residues. V lost 5 bases, J lost 7 bases, and 13 bases lay in between. CDR3 protein: CASSLTGSHTQYF. The DNA for the CDR3 is TGTGCCAGCAGTCTAACAGGGTCCCATACGCAGTATTTT.